This TCR beta chain was observed in a study of blood T cell repertoires in COVID-19. The V end was cut by 3 bases, the J end by 6 bases, with 27 bases between. Germline values: CDR1 GTSNPN, CDR2 SVGIG (reference sequence). This CDR3 contains 18 residues. The data were produced by immunoSEQ multiplex PCR, yet TCRdb's version contains in-frame clones alone and is incomplete. The sample carries approximately 250,000 clones, 91% recorded once. The clonotype was recovered from a man in his forties who had been exposed to COVID-19. The sample was PBMCs or T cells enriched from blood (not recorded which). J is TRBJ2-1 and V is TRBV30; D possibly corresponds to TRBD1 (5 bases). The CDR3 nucleotides are TGTGCCTGGAGCGACGTTCTGGGCAGGGCCCGGCAACTCAATGAGCAGTTCTTC. It is translated as CAWSDVLGRARQLNEQFF.